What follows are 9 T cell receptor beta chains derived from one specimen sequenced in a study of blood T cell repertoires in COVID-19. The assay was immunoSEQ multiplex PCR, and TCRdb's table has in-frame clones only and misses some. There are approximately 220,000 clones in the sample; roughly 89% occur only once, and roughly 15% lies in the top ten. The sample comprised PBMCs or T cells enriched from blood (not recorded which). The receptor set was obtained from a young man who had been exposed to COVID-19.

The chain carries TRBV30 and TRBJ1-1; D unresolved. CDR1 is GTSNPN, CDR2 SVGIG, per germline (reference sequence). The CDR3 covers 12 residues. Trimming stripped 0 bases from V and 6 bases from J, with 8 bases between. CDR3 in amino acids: CAWSVARAEAFF. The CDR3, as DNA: TGTGCCTGGAGTGTAGCGCGGGCTGAAGCTTTCTTT.

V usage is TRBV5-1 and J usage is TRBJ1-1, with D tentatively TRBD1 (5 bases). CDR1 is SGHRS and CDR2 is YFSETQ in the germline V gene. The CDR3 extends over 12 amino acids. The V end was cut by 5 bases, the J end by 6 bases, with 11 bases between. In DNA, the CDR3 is TGCGCCAGCAGTCCCCAGGGATCTGAAGCTTTCTTT. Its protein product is CASSPQGSEAFF.

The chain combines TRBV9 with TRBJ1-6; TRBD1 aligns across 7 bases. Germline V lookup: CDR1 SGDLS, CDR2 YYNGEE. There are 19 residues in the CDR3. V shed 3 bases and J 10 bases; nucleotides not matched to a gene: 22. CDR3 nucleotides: TGTGCCAGCAGCGCCCACCCGTCACCGCCCGGGACAGCGAAATCACCCCTCCACTTT. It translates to CASSAHPSPPGTAKSPLHF.

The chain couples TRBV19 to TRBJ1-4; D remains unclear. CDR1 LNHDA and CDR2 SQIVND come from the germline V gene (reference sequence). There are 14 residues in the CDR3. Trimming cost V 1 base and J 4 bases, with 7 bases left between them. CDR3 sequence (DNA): TGTGCCAGTAGTATAGGACGGAGTAATGAAAAACTGTTTTTT. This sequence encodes CASSIGRSNEKLFF.

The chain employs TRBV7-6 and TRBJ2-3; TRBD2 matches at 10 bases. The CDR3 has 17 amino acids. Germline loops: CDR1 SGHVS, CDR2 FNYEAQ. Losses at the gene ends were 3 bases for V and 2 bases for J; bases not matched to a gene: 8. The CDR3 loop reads CASSLLPTSGTTDTQYF. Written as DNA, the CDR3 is TGTGCCAGCAGCTTGTTGCCTACTAGCGGGACCACAGATACGCAGTATTTT.

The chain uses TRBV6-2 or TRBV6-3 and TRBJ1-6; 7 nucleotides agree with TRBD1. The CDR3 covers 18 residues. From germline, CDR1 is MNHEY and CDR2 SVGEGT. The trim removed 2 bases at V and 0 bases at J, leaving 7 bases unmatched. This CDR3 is CASSYLIGQDSYNSPLHF. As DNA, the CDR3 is TGTGCCAGCAGTTACCTCATCGGACAGGACTCCTATAATTCACCCCTCCACTTT.

The CDR3 spells CASSARDSYNSPLHF. CDR3 sequence (DNA): TGTGCCAGCAGTGCCCGGGACTCCTATAATTCACCCCTCCACTTT. The chain combines TRBV25-1 with TRBJ1-6; D uncertain. CDR1 and CDR2 from the germline V gene are MGHDK and SYGVNS. CDR3 length: 15 residues. Trimming cost V 4 bases and J 0 bases, with 7 bases left between them. The full variable domain, rest sourced from reference TRBV25-1 and TRBJ1-6, is EADIYQTPRYLVIGTGKKITLECSQTMGHDKMYWYQQDPGMELHLIHYSYGVNSTEKGDLSSESTVSRIRTEHFPLTLESARPSHTSQYLCASSARDSYNSPLHFGNGTRLTVT.

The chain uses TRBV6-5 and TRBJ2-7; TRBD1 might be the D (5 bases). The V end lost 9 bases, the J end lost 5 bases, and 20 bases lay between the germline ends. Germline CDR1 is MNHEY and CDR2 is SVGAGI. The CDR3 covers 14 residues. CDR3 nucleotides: TGTGCCAGTACTACGGGCAGGGTCGGCCACGAGCAGTACTTC. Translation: CASTTGRVGHEQYF.

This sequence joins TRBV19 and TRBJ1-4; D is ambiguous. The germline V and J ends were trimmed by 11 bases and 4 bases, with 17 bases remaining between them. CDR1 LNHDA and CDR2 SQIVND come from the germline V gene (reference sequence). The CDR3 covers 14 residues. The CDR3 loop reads CAPLIAPFNEKLFF. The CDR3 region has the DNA TGTGCCCCTCTCATAGCGCCTTTTAATGAAAAACTGTTTTTT.